One sample yielded the 8 T cell receptor beta chains listed below, sequenced in a study of blood T cell repertoires in COVID-19. Generated by immunoSEQ multiplex PCR, the TCRdb table keeps only in-frame clones and is missing some. The sample contains 100,000 to 150,000 clones, approximately 88% of which appear only once. The specimen sequenced was peripheral blood. Receptors were obtained from a man between 45 and 60 years old with acute or convalescent COVID-19.

CDR3 sequence (DNA): TGTGCCAGCAGCTGGACTAGCGGGAGGCCACCCCCCTACGAGCAGTACTTC. Translating gives CASSWTSGRPPPYEQYF. V is TRBV6-2 or TRBV6-3 and J is TRBJ2-7; 14 nucleotides align to TRBD2. CDR1 is MNHEY and CDR2 is SVGEGT in the germline V gene. The length of the CDR3 is 17 residues. The J segment lost 2 bases and the V segment lost 6 bases, leaving 9 bases of the junction unmatched.

V usage is TRBV3-1 (or the pseudogene TRBV3-2) and J usage is TRBJ2-2, with D possibly TRBD2 on 6 matching bases. Germline V gene data show CDR1 as LGHDT and CDR2 as YNNKEL (reference sequence). The ends were cut back, 7 bases at V and 5 bases at J, with 17 bases in the middle. There are 15 residues in the CDR3. In nucleotides, the CDR3 is TGTGCCAGCAATTTGGGAGGACGTGTTACCGGGGAGCTGTTTTTT. Translated: CASNLGGRVTGELFF.

J is TRBJ2-3 and V is TRBV6-1, with D perhaps TRBD1 (6 bases). Per germline, CDR1 MNHNS and CDR2 SASEGT. V dropped 2 bases and J dropped 7 bases, with 7 bases sitting between them. CDR3 length: 12 residues. CDR3 in DNA: TGTGCCAGCAGTGAAAGGGGGAATACGCAGTATTTT. This gives the protein CASSERGNTQYF.

This clone has only a few counts. The DNA for the CDR3 is TGTGCCAGCAGCTTAAATCCGTTCGGCAGGGAGGAGGGTAATGAAAAACTGTTTTTT. Amino acid sequence: CASSLNPFGREEGNEKLFF. The rearrangement links TRBV11-2 to TRBJ1-4; maybe TRBD1 (5 bases). The germline gives CDR1 SGHAT, CDR2 FQNNGV. The CDR3 length is 19 residues. V dropped 2 bases and J dropped 4 bases, with 23 bases sitting between them.

The rearrangement uses TRBV10-1 and TRBJ2-5; possibly TRBD1 for D (6 bases). Trimming cost V 7 bases and J 2 bases, with 8 bases left between them. CDR1 and CDR2 from the germline V gene are WNHNN and SYGVQD (reference sequence). This CDR3 has 12 residues. The CDR3 region has the DNA TGCGCCAGCACAAGGGGGCAAGAGACCCAGTACTTC. Amino acid sequence: CASTRGQETQYF.

This rearrangement joins TRBV19 to TRBJ2-1, with TRBD2 identical over 14 bases. J lost 6 bases, V lost 5 bases, and 6 bases had no gene match. The germline V gene has CDR1 LNHDA and CDR2 SQIVND (reference sequence). The CDR3 totals 16 residues. The CDR3 bases are TGTGCCAGTAGTGGACGGGGACTAGCGGGAGCCAATGAGCAGTTCTTC. This translates into CASSGRGLAGANEQFF.

This clone was detected once. The V gene is TRBV10-2, the J gene TRBJ2-2, with a tentative D call TRBD1 (6 bases). Trimming cost V 3 bases and J 6 bases, with 14 bases left between them. The CDR3 extends over 15 amino acids. CDR1 and CDR2 from the germline V gene are WSHSY and SAAADI. The CDR3 sequence is CASSDVAGVAGELFF. The DNA of the CDR3 is TGCGCCAGCAGTGATGTGGCAGGGGTCGCCGGGGAGCTGTTTTTT.

The chain uses TRBV19 and TRBJ2-3; the match to TRBD2 covers 14 bases. This CDR3 is 17 amino acids long. Trimming at V came to 5 bases and at J to 6 bases, leaving 10 bases not matched to a gene. Germline loops: CDR1 LNHDA, CDR2 SQIVND (reference sequence). The CDR3, as DNA: TGTGCCAGTAGTGCCCCGAGGGGACTAGCGGGAGCCGATACGCAGTATTTT. Residues: CASSAPRGLAGADTQYF. Supplemented by reference TRBV19 and TRBJ2-3, the full variable domain reads DGGITQSPKYLFRKEGQNVTLSCEQNLNHDAMYWYRQDPGQGLRLIYYSQIVNDFQKGDIAEGYSVSREKKESFPLTVTSAQKNPTAFYLCASSAPRGLAGADTQYFGPGTRLTVL.